This TCR beta chain was captured by sequencing in a study of T-cell memory formation after mild COVID-19. Overall study: The TCR clusters were mostly specific to one donor. Study observations and caveats: Pre-infection memory contained some responding clones, which suggested that cross-reactive memory had joined. Later expanders leaned CD4+, whereas clones that contracted between day 15 and 85 were balanced CD4/CD8.

This CDR3 comprises 15 residues. Looked up from germline, CDR1 is SGHRS and CDR2 is YFSETQ. V gave up 2 bases and J gave up 4 bases, with 15 bases separating them. This clonotype has just a few counts. The antigen is not known. TCR alpha and TCR beta cDNA libraries carrying sample barcodes and UMIs were produced by 5'RACE using constant-segment primers. TCRdb itself ran the 5' RACE reads through MiXCR, one entry per CDR3 protein. In the table there are approximately 170,000 distinct CDR3 sequences, around 13% of which are singletons. V is TRBV5-1 and J is TRBJ1-1; a weak D match, TRBD1 (6 bases). This sequence originates from a young man who had mild COVID-19 (a few samples of this study predate the infection). Cell type and time point are not known. The sequencing sample was made of PBMCs or a T cell subset sorted from them (not recorded which). The CDR3 sequence: CASSLPGGGGTEAFF. DNA of the CDR3: TGCGCCAGCAGCTTACCAGGTGGGGGCGGCACTGAAGCTTTCTTT. The variable domain in full, completed from reference TRBV5-1 and TRBJ1-1, reads KAGVTQTPRYLIKTRGQQVTLSCSPISGHRSVSWYQQTPGQGLQFLFEYFSETQRNKGNFPGRFSGRQFSNSRSEMNVSTLELGDSALYLCASSLPGGGGTEAFFGQGTRLTVV.